This T cell receptor beta chain stems from a study of T cell responses to AZD1222 COVID-19 vaccine. The germline V gene has CDR1 SQVTM and CDR2 ANQGSEA. The CDR3 has 13 residues. V trimming: 2 bases; J trimming: 8 bases; junction bases outside the gene matches: 8. Measured with immunoSEQ multiplex PCR; TCRdb has only the in-frame clones, and not every one. The table lists tens of thousands of clones, 88% of them singletons. The clonotype was recovered from an adult in good health. Sequences were derived from peripheral blood, sampled on day 0 of MenACWY control vaccination. The chain is built from TRBV29-1 and TRBJ1-2; 7 positions agree with TRBD1. The CDR3 reads CSVETPGGEGYTF. CDR3 coding DNA: TGCAGCGTTGAAACCCCAGGGGGTGAAGGCTACACCTTC.